This T cell receptor (beta chain) was identified in a study of cytomegalovirus exposure and HLA in healthy donors (dated by TCRdb to the late 2010s). For the wider study: An earlier analysis of roughly 500 of the donors reported 276 Gb of sequence data and roughly 120 million unique TCR beta sequences obtained from roughly 180 million T cells. Because of strong linkage in the cohort, four to six DR-DQ haplotypes were treated as single units for association and clustering. Roughly 300 gigabases of sequencing data and tens of millions of unique TCR sequences were included in an early release covering about 700 HLA-typed donors. A later genetic analysis used genome-wide SNP genotypes for about 65% of the roughly 700 donors, treating that subset as a discovery cohort. The study combined high-throughput TCR immunosequencing, statistical association of individual TCRs with disease status, and machine learning to predict cytomegalovirus infection status. Rather than using new phenotypic data, the later analysis identified candidate immune exposures from TCR beta sequences and from how often those sequences occurred across donors. Across about 370 genotyped donors of the cohort, an average of about 220,000 unique TCR beta nucleotide sequences per donor were sequenced, and about a sixth of those sequences were non-productive. The study aimed to test whether signatures of past pathogen exposure could be identified by cataloging public T cell receptors. The genetic ancestry cluster associated with self-reported Caucasian donors included around four fifths of the 300 to 450 genotyped donors. To decide whether each TCR beta V gene segment behaved as functional or pseudogenic, an earlier analysis of some 540 of the donors relied on high-throughput TCR beta sequencing. Every discovery cohort repertoire had been produced on one sequencing platform. The study used immunosequencing to profile the T cell repertoires of some 600 subjects and linked those repertoires to cytomegalovirus serostatus. Along with the roughly 670-subject first cohort, a separate validation cohort of 120 different subjects was used. A later analysis re-analyzed previously published TCR beta repertoires from approximately 670 donors and added high-resolution HLA genotyping to study TCR occurrence patterns. Typing coverage differed by locus: A, B, C, DRB1 and DQB1 were typed in about 620-640 donors, DQA1 in around 500, DPA1 in around 580, and DPB1 in around 490. Class I and class II HLA loci were covered by the typing at four-digit resolution. Donor age, sex, ethnicity and CMV serostatus were collected together with the repertoire data. What the study reported, not specific to this receptor: Strong co-occurrence of HLA alleles, especially DR and DQ, made assigning TCR associations to individual alleles difficult. Correlated functional status among segregating V segments might be attributable to linkage disequilibrium, but an unknown experimental factor could not be ruled out. V-gene and J-gene trimming of TCR beta chains was associated with a missense DCLRE1C variant in a later genetic analysis, and the association was replicated in an independent cohort. The cohort was sequenced for TCR beta chains only, and without alpha or paired-chain data the features that could be detected were limited. In an earlier analysis of around 500 of the donors, most TCR beta V segments appeared in productive rearrangements about 87% or about 30% of the time, broadly matching IMGT annotations. A few of the identified cytomegalovirus-associated TCR beta chains were confirmed in vitro to be specific for cytomegalovirus antigens. Most CMV-associated TCR beta chains appeared to be HLA-restricted in a later analysis, and the HLA associations seemed to be driven largely by CMV exposure. Because the 87-base-pair reads could not distinguish some IMGT-functional V segments, including TRBV6-2 and TRBV6-3, those segments were excluded. In the study, some 160 TCR beta chains were listed as associated with cytomegalovirus. The classifier was reported to diagnose cytomegalovirus status with high specificity and sensitivity in both the original cohort and the validation cohort. In a later analysis, HLA-associated TCR beta chains were found to be more clonally expanded and to have lower generation probabilities than equally common non-associated chains. A further reported finding was that TCR beta sequences accurately predicted the HLA-A and HLA-B alleles for most subjects in the first cohort. In a later analysis, several top co-occurrence clusters were reported to appear linked to parvovirus B19, influenza, CMV and Epstein-Barr virus. In a later genetic analysis, fewer N-insertions in productive TCRs were reported among donors in an Asian-associated ancestry cluster than the approximately 710-donor mean. The earlier analysis of some 540 of the donors excluded seventeen rarely observed V segments, including chromosome 9 orphons, because counts were too low. The only immune exposure information available for the cohort was CMV serostatus. According to the authors, the approach could potentially be generalized to other disease states and immunological phenotypes. A later analysis found that TCR association rates varied across HLA loci, with DRB1 alleles showing the most associated TCRs and HLA-C alleles the fewest. Presence/absence analyses assumed roughly uniform sequencing depth across donors, an assumption that may not hold. A cluster of highly shared sequence variants was judged likely to be a technical artifact of the sequencing pipeline. At a false discovery rate of 0.05, a later analysis linked 16,951 TCR beta sequences to specific HLA alleles. Because some donors lacked HLA typing at each locus, the association tests relied only on the typed subset. Most TCR sequences were observed very rarely across donors, whereas some public TCRs were present in many individuals.

The CDR3 sequence holds 14 residues, the cysteine and phenylalanine included. Left in the record is the CDR3 DNA by itself, 42 bases read in frame from the first base. Germline trimming amounts to 8 bases on V and 2 bases on J, with 8 as the count of junction bases outside the gene matches. Looking up the germline V gene yields CDR1 SNHLY and CDR2 FYNNEI. In regard to this clone: Its antigen is currently not known. Per-base qualities were not stored, and no clone one base away is much larger.

In total, 666 healthy bone marrow donors made up the cohort. At the time of sampling, every cohort member was nominally healthy, though immune exposures that went unrecorded were likely present. The donor tested CMV seronegative and was one of the 352 seronegative cohort members. Every donor gave a peripheral blood sample, and the peripheral blood mononuclear cells from that sample were used for TCR beta sequencing. Genomic DNA was extracted from the blood cell samples with the Qiagen DNeasy Blood Extraction Kit. Libraries were prepared through the immunoSEQ multiplex PCR assay. The multiplex PCR relied on a mix of 60 forward primers for TCR Vbeta segments and 13 reverse primers for TCR Jbeta segments. A multiplex PCR assay on genomic DNA amplified the CDR3 region of rearranged TCR beta genes. Amplified TCR beta libraries were sequenced as 87-base-pair reads on the Illumina HiSeq System. On the study's bioinformatics: Across the roughly 600 repertoires, a later analysis counted around 80 million unique TCR beta chains, some 11 million of which were shared by at least two donors. A nearest-neighbor algorithm error-corrected the raw reads and collapsed the reads into unique sequences, merging closely related sequences to remove PCR and sequencing errors. To assign V, D and J gene segments, CDR3 sequences were aligned to IMGT reference sequences. For a sequence to be retained, a match of at least six nucleotides to both a V gene segment and a J gene segment was required. Rearrangements were classified as productive when the CDR3 lacked stop codons and remained in frame with V and J, and all other rearrangements were classified as non-productive. Following IMGT convention, CDR3 was defined as the stretch from the second conserved V-encoded cysteine to the conserved J-encoded phenylalanine. Sequences without an unambiguous match to a single V gene segment were excluded from the earlier analysis of a few hundred of the donors. In an earlier analysis of approximately 590 of the donors, V segments were called functional above 56.7% productive rearrangements and were called segregating when the between-donor standard deviation exceeded 5%. A statistical classification framework was built to diagnose cytomegalovirus status from the catalog of TCR beta chain sequences. In a later analysis, TCR nucleotide sequences were compared against IMGT/GENE-DB human TR gene sequences so that V and J genes could be assigned. A later analysis assigned CDR3 sequences and most-parsimonious VDJ recombination scenarios with the TCRdist pipeline. In a later analysis, each TCR beta chain was defined by its CDR3 amino acid sequence together with its V-gene family, and reads lacking a unique V-gene family were excluded. In a later analysis, fewer than 650 highly shared, low-generation-probability nucleotide sequences were removed to address suspected cross-contamination and a sequencing artifact. For each public chain, a later analysis derived a clonal expansion index from normalized ranks of inferred template counts within each repertoire. In a later analysis, generation probabilities were computed using a VDJ recombination model fitted to out-of-frame rearrangements, and the results were checked against IGoR. In a later analysis, TCR-TCR, TCR-HLA and TCR-CMV co-occurrence was scored with hypergeometric tests, and a repertoire-size bias correction was applied to TCR pairs. A later analysis estimated false discovery rates by permuting HLA or CMV assignments 20 times. A later analysis grouped co-occurring TCRs with DBSCAN, adding TCRdist sequence similarity when clustering within HLA-allele-positive subsets. Co-occurrence clustering excluded repertoires with fewer than 30,000 or more than 120,000 public chains, plus five with anomalous nucleotide sharing. TCRdb stores this immuneACCESS table with in-frame sequences only. Part of the clones is absent; in the studies checked, under half of the shortfall reflects unresolved V genes, and no reason is known for the rest. V, J and clone size are taken as reported in that table, and D and trimming were inferred from the DNA itself. Here the sample has more than 85,000 clones; under 85% occur a single time. In total, the top ten clones hold around 2.1% of the sample.

Input material: PBMCs. The sequence derives from a man aged 25-45 years in good health and CMV-seronegative. The receptor chain draws on TRBV2 and TRBJ2-7, with 8 bases matching TRBD2. The DNA sequence is as follows: TGTGCCAGCTTATCCACTAGCGGAACCTACGAGCAGTACTTC. Its translation is CASLSTSGTYEQYF.